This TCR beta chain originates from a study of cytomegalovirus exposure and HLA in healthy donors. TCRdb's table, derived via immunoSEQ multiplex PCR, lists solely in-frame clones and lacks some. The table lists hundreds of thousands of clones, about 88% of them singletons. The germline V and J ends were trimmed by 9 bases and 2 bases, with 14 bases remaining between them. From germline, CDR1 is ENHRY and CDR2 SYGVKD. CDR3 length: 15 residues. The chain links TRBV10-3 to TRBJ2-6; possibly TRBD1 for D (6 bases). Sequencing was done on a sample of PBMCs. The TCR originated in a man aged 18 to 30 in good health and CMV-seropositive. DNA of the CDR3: TGTGCCATGTCACAGGGCTTAACTGGGGCCAACGTCCTGACTTTC. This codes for CAMSQGLTGANVLTF.